The rows below give T cell receptor beta chains drawn from one sample of a study of identical twins. One entry per CDR3 protein results from TCRdb running MiXCR on the 5' RACE reads. The table shows about 690,000 distinct CDR3 sequences, with 21% occurring only once. The same sample was also studied in work on T cells expressing NK-cell markers.

The sequenced sample consisted of PBMCs. The receptors derive from a young woman in good health. CDR3s include the opening cysteine and the closing phenylalanine or tryptophan. Each record gives: J gene, D gene, clone size, V gene, CDR3 DNA, CDR3 protein. A D gene is named only where the DNA matches it firmly. Expanded clones get a size class; other rows say once, few or many, or leave the size out.

TRBJ2-2 TRBD1 many TRBV25-1 TGTGCCAGCAGACCGGCCGACAGGGAAACCGGGGAGCTGTTTTTT CASRPADRETGELFF
TRBJ1-1 TRBD1 - TRBV6-5 TGTGCCAGCAGTGCGGGACAGGGAACAGCTTTCTTT CASSAGQGTAFF
TRBJ2-3 TRBD1 few TRBV20-1 TGCAGTGCTAGAGATGACGAAGACAGGGTGTCCACAGATACGCAGTATTTT CSARDDEDRVSTDTQYF
TRBJ2-5 - few TRBV20-1 TGCAGTGCCCGCCTCGTCCAAGAGACCCAGTACTTC CSARLVQETQYF
TRBJ2-1 TRBD2 few TRBV5-1 TGCGCCAGCAGCGTACTCGGACTAGCGGGGGACTACAATGAGCAGTTCTTC CASSVLGLAGDYNEQFF
TRBJ2-2 TRBD1 - TRBV30 TGTGCCTGGAGTGTACTAATCACAGGGGGCGCACCGAACACCGGGGAGCTGTTTTTT CAWSVLITGGAPNTGELFF
TRBJ2-3 - few TRBV20-1 TGCGGCGTCTTACGGACAGTGGACACAGATACGCAGTATTTT CGVLRTVDTDTQYF
TRBJ2-2 - - TRBV5-1 TGCGCCAGCAGCTTCGACTCCCCGAACACCGGGGAGCTGTTTTTT CASSFDSPNTGELFF
TRBJ1-2 TRBD1 - TRBV12-3/TRBV12-4 TGTGCCAGCACCATGACAGGGGGCGGCTACACCTTC CASTMTGGGYTF
TRBJ1-1 - few TRBV6-5 TGTGCCAGCAGTTACTCATACGGGACCGAAGCTTTCTTT CASSYSYGTEAFF
TRBJ1-2 - - TRBV12-3/TRBV12-4 TGTGCCAGCAGTTTAGCGGGGGGGCCTCTCTATGGCTACACCTTC CASSLAGGPLYGYTF
TRBJ2-7 TRBD1 few TRBV5-1 TGCGCCAGCAGCTCTATACCGGGACAGGGATCCGAGCAGTACTTC CASSSIPGQGSEQYF
TRBJ2-2 - few TRBV19 TGTGCCAGTAGGGGCGGCAGCCTAAAACTCACCGGGGAGCTGTTTTTT CASRGGSLKLTGELFF
TRBJ2-7 - - TRBV5-1 TGCGCCAGCAGCCCTCGGGGGATTACCTACGAGCAGTACTTC CASSPRGITYEQYF
TRBJ2-1 TRBD2 - TRBV12-3/TRBV12-4 TGTGCCAGCAGTCCTAGCGGGGATGAGCAGTTCTTC CASSPSGDEQFF
TRBJ1-6 TRBD1 - TRBV20-1 TGCAGTGCTCCTATAAAGGGGACAGGCTATTCACCCCTCCACTTT CSAPIKGTGYSPLHF
TRBJ1-6 - many TRBV20-1 TGCAGTGCGGAAGGGACCTTTTATAATTCACCCCTCCACTTT CSAEGTFYNSPLHF
TRBJ1-4 - - TRBV20-1 TGCAGTGCTACGGACCCGATGAATGAAAAACTGTTTTTT CSATDPMNEKLFF